A single sample is the source of the 21 T cell receptor beta chains below, sequenced in a study of CD8+CD57+ T cells in acquired aplastic anemia. The TCR beta profiling, which covered VDJ combination and CDR3 sequence, was carried out using genomic DNA as the template. TCRdb re-analysed the reads in MiXCR, keeping a single row per CDR3 protein. This sample yields hundreds of thousands of distinct CDR3 sequences, of which roughly 64% are seen a single time; 3% to 5% belongs to the top ten. Input material: sorted CD4+, CD8+, or CD8+CD57+ T cells (not recorded which) from PBMCs. These receptors were obtained from a human donor in good health, serving as a control.

This clonotype has ten or more counts. This sequence joins TRBV7-2 and TRBJ2-2; a weak D match, TRBD1 (6 bases). This CDR3 is built from 14 residues. The germline V gene encodes CDR1 SGHTA and CDR2 FQGNSA. The CDR3 DNA is TGTGCTACACTGGCAGGGGTGAACACCGGGGAGCTGTTTTTT. It yields the protein CATLAGVNTGELFF.

V usage is TRBV7-2 and J usage is TRBJ2-6; weak D call: TRBD2 (5 bases). The CDR3 consists of 19 residues. The germline V gene encodes CDR1 SGHTA and CDR2 FQGNSA. V was trimmed by 1 base and J by 2 bases, leaving 18 bases between them. The CDR3: CASSLDRDGAGTGANVLTF. The CDR3 DNA sequence: TGTGCCAGCAGCTTAGACCGGGATGGCGCAGGCACTGGGGCCAACGTCCTGACTTTC.

The chain recombines TRBV2 with TRBJ1-1; 9 bases match TRBD1. After removal of 6 bases from V and 1 base from J, the junction contained 3 bases not matched to a gene. The CDR3 covers 14 residues. Germline CDR1 reads SNHLY; CDR2 reads FYNNEI. CDR3 amino acids: CASRRDRANTEAFF. For the CDR3, the DNA is TGTGCCAGCAGAAGGGACAGGGCGAACACTGAAGCTTTCTTT.

V and J are TRBV20-1 and TRBJ1-2; perhaps TRBD1 as D (6 bases). CDR3 size: 17 residues. Germline CDR1 and CDR2: DFQATT and SNEGSKA (reference sequence). V dropped 7 bases and J dropped 8 bases, with 32 bases sitting between them. CDR3 residues: CSVTVGAGRSPSIGYTF. The CDR3 DNA is TGCAGTGTCACCGTGGGGGCGGGGCGTTCTCCCTCAATAGGCTACACCTTC.

The V and J genes are TRBV11-2 and TRBJ2-1; no definite D call. Germline V gene sequence: CDR1 SGHAT, CDR2 FQNNGV. Trimming shortened V by 2 bases and J by 0 bases, and 14 bases separated the two germline ends. This CDR3 contains 17 residues. CDR3: CASSLPGRESSYNEQFF. CDR3 coding DNA: TGTGCCAGCAGCTTACCTGGGCGTGAAAGCTCCTACAATGAGCAGTTCTTC.

As to this clonotype: Likely a read error: the CDR3 ends without its conserved phenylalanine or tryptophan. Because the CDR3's place on the DNA is in doubt, the DNA is left out and the CDR3 is given as listed by TCRdb. The chain recombines TRBV7-9 with TRBJ2-3. Counting both end residues, the CDR3 totals 11 amino acids. The germline CDR1 and CDR2 sequences are SEHNR and FQNEAQ (reference sequence). The CDR3 loop is CASSLRGPSTS.

This clonotype was seen a handful of times. The J gene is TRBJ2-7, the V gene TRBV7-2; no firm D call. V was pared by 6 bases and J by 1 base, with 16 bases between. The germline gives CDR1 SGHTA, CDR2 FQGNSA. CDR3 length: 15 amino acids. The CDR3 coding sequence is TGTGCCAGCAGGCTATCCGGGCCAGCGTCCTACGAGCAGTACTTC. Translating it yields CASRLSGPASYEQYF. The full variable domain, its missing parts supplied by reference TRBV7-2 and TRBJ2-7, is GAGVSQSPSNKVTEKGKDVELRCDPISGHTALYWYRQSLGQGLEFLIYFQGNSAPDKSGLPSDRFSAERTGGSVSTLTIQRTQQEDSAVYLCASRLSGPASYEQYFGPGTRLTVT.

This clonotype was counted only a few times. With a much larger clone just one base away, this may be a read error. The CDR3 here is CASSPGQGAHNEQFF. CDR3 nucleotide sequence: TGCGCCAGCAGCCCGGGACAGGGGGCCCACAATGAGCAGTTCTTC. V usage is TRBV5-1 and J usage is TRBJ2-1; 12 bases are shared with TRBD1. With V trimmed by 4 bases and J by 5 bases, 4 bases remained unmatched. The CDR3 has 15 residues. CDR1 is SGHRS and CDR2 is YFSETQ in the germline V gene.

The V call is TRBV5-4, the J call TRBJ1-2; 9 positions agree with TRBD1. V trimming: 3 bases; J trimming: 8 bases; junction bases outside the gene matches: 8. Germline V CDR1 and CDR2: SGHNT, YYREEE (reference sequence). The CDR3 contains 14 residues. This CDR3 reads CASSSGTGSLGYTF. The CDR3, as DNA: TGTGCCAGCAGCTCCGGGACAGGGAGTCTAGGCTACACCTTC.

J is TRBJ1-5 and V is TRBV19; D is perhaps TRBD1 (5 bases). Trimming shortened V by 3 bases and J by 12 bases, and 18 bases separated the two germline ends. This CDR3 is built from 14 residues. The germline CDR1 and CDR2 sequences are LNHDA and SQIVND (reference sequence). CDR3 nucleotide sequence: TGTGCCAGTAGTATGGGGGATGGGAGAGGTAACCAGCATTTT. Protein sequence: CASSMGDGRGNQHF.

The chain employs TRBV27 and TRBJ2-7; unclear D gene. Germline-derived CDR1 and CDR2 are MNHEY and SMNVEV (reference sequence). The CDR3 runs 14 residues. The V end lost 2 bases, the J end lost 3 bases, and 11 bases lay between the germline ends. CDR3 DNA: TGTGCCAGCAGTTTAGCGAAAGGAGTCTACGAGCAGTACTTC. This codes for CASSLAKGVYEQYF.

A word on this clonotype: One end of the junction does not line up with germline, which may come from a read error. V usage is TRBV5-1 and J usage is TRBJ1-1; 8 bases are a match to TRBD1. Germline V gene sequence: CDR1 SGHRS, CDR2 YFSETQ. The CDR3 runs 16 residues. This chain's CDR3 is CASSLASRGTGSLGTF. The CDR3 nucleotides read TGCGCCAGCAGCTTGGCCTCTCGGGGGACAGGTTCTCTCGGGACCTTT.

This clonotype showed up just a few times. In DNA, the CDR3 is TGCAGTGCTAGGGTTCTTTCAGGGATGCAAGAGACCCAGTACTTC. The encoded protein is CSARVLSGMQETQYF. The chain combines TRBV20-1 with TRBJ2-5, with a weak D call TRBD1 (5 bases). The V end was cut by 3 bases, the J end by 2 bases, with 16 bases between. Germline loops: CDR1 DFQATT, CDR2 SNEGSKA (reference sequence). The CDR3 runs to 15 residues.

Only a few counts were recorded for this clonotype. CDR3 sequence reads: CAISDPGGREQYV. CDR3 sequence (DNA): TGTGCCATCAGTGACCCCGGCGGGCGCGAGCAGTACGTC. This rearrangement joins TRBV10-3 to TRBJ2-7; D is possibly TRBD2 (5 bases). The CDR3 has 13 residues. Trimming left V 3 bases short and J 6 bases short, with 12 bases between. Germline V CDR1 and CDR2: ENHRY, SYGVKD.

This clonotype came up once. The chain uses TRBV9 and TRBJ2-7; D is perhaps TRBD2 (6 bases). The CDR3 is 15 residues long. Between the trimmed V and J ends, which lost 3 bases and 3 bases, there was a span of 16 bases. Germline V gene data show CDR1 as SGDLS and CDR2 as YYNGEE. The DNA of the CDR3 is TGTGCCAGCAGCGGGGGGGATCAGGGCTTCTACGAGCAGTACTTC. Its protein product is CASSGGDQGFYEQYF.

A word on this clonotype: Relative to the germline gene, one junction end is altered; a read error may explain this. The V and J genes are TRBV7-3 and TRBJ1-6; 9 positions match TRBD1. CDR1 is SGHTA and CDR2 is FQGTGA in the germline V gene. The CDR3 consists of 14 residues. CDR3 DNA: TGTGTCAGCAGTCTGGGACAGGGTTATGGCTACACCTTCTTT. Its translation is CVSSLGQGYGYTFF. The whole variable domain, remainder taken from reference TRBV7-3 and TRBJ1-6, is GAGVSQTPSNKVTEKGKYVELRCDPISGHTALYWYRQSLGQGPEFLIYFQGTGAADDSGLPNDRFFAVRPEGSVSTLKIQRTERGDSAVYLCVSSLGQGYGYTFFGNGTRLTVT.

This chain links TRBV12-3 or TRBV12-4 with TRBJ2-7; TRBD1 aligns across 7 bases. The CDR3 covers 14 residues. The ends lost 7 bases at V and 5 bases at J; junction bases unmatched: 11. As DNA, the CDR3 is TGTGCCAGCACCCCGACAGGGAATTTAGACGAGCAGTACTTC. Its protein product is CASTPTGNLDEQYF.

The chain's CDR3 is CASSEGRTGLTF. CDR3 nucleotide sequence: TGTGCCAGCAGCGAGGGACGGACGGGACTGACTTTC. This chain uses TRBV9 with TRBJ2-6; perhaps D is TRBD1 or TRBD2 (5 bases each). Germline values: CDR1 SGDLS, CDR2 YYNGEE. There are 12 residues in the CDR3. V was pared by 3 bases and J by 16 bases, with 14 bases between. Full variable domain (rest looked up from reference TRBV9 and TRBJ2-6): DSGVTQTPKHLITATGQRVTLRCSPRSGDLSVYWYQQSLDQGLQFLIQYYNGEERAKGNILERFSAQQFPDLHSELNLSSLELGDSALYFCASSEGRTGLTFGAGSRLTVL.

This clonotype was picked up many times. The chain links TRBV7-2 to TRBJ2-1; D is tentatively TRBD1 or TRBD2 (5 bases each). The germline gives CDR1 SGHTA, CDR2 FQGNSA. V lost 8 bases and J lost 2, with 16 bases in between. The CDR3 consists of 15 residues. The DNA of the CDR3 is TGTGCCAGCGGTACCCCCGGGGCCCCCTACAATGAGCAGTTCTTC. The encoded protein is CASGTPGAPYNEQFF. Full variable domain (missing parts from reference TRBV7-2 and TRBJ2-1): GAGVSQSPSNKVTEKGKDVELRCDPISGHTALYWYRQSLGQGLEFLIYFQGNSAPDKSGLPSDRFSAERTGGSVSTLTIQRTQQEDSAVYLCASGTPGAPYNEQFFGPGTRLTVL.

This clonotype was counted ten times or more. The rearrangement uses TRBV3-2 and TRBJ1-5. TRBV3-2 represents a pseudogene. The CDR3 totals 15 residues. The CDR3 is CASSHKRMSDGPQHF. The CDR3 bases are TGTGCCAGCAGCCACAAGAGGATGTCGGACGGGCCCCAGCATTTT.

V is TRBV15 and J is TRBJ1-4; D not resolved. Trimming took off 8 bases at V and 14 bases at J, with 21 bases between the two ends. Germline V gene lookup returns CDR1 LNHNV and CDR2 YYDKDF (reference sequence). The CDR3 sequence is 13 residues long. DNA of the CDR3: TGTGCCACCTTGTGGGAGTTGGGCGAAACCCTGTTTTTT. It codes for CATLWELGETLFF.